The clone carrying this T cell receptor beta chain was seen only a few times. Its specificity is not known. For TCRbeta, the library was prepared with unique molecular identifiers. One entry per CDR3 protein, called by TCRdb with MiXCR from the PCR reads. The sample lists around 700,000 distinct CDR3 sequences, around 13% seen once, with 0.79% in the top ten. Trimming took 0 bases from V and 0 from J, leaving 9 bases between them. Germline CDR1 and CDR2: LGHDT and YNNKEL (reference sequence). CDR3 length: 15 residues. The source of the sample is a study of T-cell reconstitution after alpha-beta-depleted transplantation in children. Study conclusions and caveats: From surviving recipient T cells and thymic progenitors came the high day-60 TCRbeta diversity observed in some patients. After one year, T-cell counts and TCRbeta diversity mostly came from new T cells. By about two months after transplant, alpha-beta T cells reportedly arose from several hundred graft clones that had expanded.

The clonotype comes from a girl aged 2-10 years with congenital amegakaryocytic thrombocytopenia, due to receive a stem cell transplant. The chain links TRBV3-1 to TRBJ2-7; the D gene could be TRBD1 or TRBD2 (6 bases each). Here the sequenced sample was PBMCs, taken before TCRalphabeta/CD19-depleted stem cell transplant. In nucleotides, the CDR3 is TGTGCCAGCAGCCAAGATGGAGGGGGCTCCTACGAGCAGTACTTC. Amino acids: CASSQDGGGSYEQYF.